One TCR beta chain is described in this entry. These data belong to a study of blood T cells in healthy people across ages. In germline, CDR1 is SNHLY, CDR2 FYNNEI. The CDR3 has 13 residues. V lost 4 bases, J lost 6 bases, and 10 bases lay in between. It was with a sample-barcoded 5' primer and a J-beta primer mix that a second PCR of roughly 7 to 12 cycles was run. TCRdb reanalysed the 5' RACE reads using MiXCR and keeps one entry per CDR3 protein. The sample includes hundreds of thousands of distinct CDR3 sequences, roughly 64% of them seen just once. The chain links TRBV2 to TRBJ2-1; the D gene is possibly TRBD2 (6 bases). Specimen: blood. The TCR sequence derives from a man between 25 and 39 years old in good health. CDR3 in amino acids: CASSAGDLNEQFF. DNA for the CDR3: TGTGCCAGCAGTGCGGGAGACCTCAATGAGCAGTTCTTC.